A single sample is the source of the 19 T cell receptor beta chains below, sequenced in a study of blood T cell repertoires in COVID-19. Profiled with immunoSEQ multiplex PCR; TCRdb holds only in-frame clones, not every one. The repertoire holds 250,000 to 300,000 clones, with 75% to 85% as singletons. Material for sequencing was peripheral blood. The receptor source for this set is a man aged 50 to 60 with active or convalescent COVID-19.

V gene TRBV27 combines with J gene TRBJ1-5, with D maybe TRBD1 (6 bases). V dropped 1 base and J dropped 2 bases, with 18 bases sitting between them. The CDR3 has 18 residues. Germline V gene lookup returns CDR1 MNHEY and CDR2 SMNVEV (reference sequence). The CDR3 nucleotides read TGTGCCAGCAGTTTATTGGGGCTGCTAGGGGGAGGCAATCAGCCCCAGCATTTT. It translates to CASSLLGLLGGGNQPQHF.

This clone showed up just a few times. The gene calls are TRBV30 and TRBJ1-2, with 7 bases fitting TRBD1. The CDR3 runs 13 residues. Germline assignment: CDR1 GTSNPN and CDR2 SVGIG (reference sequence). J was trimmed by 4 bases and V by 7 bases; bases with no gene match: 9. CDR3 protein: CASSRDRPYGYTF. CDR3 coding DNA: TGTGCCTCATCCCGGGACAGACCCTATGGCTACACCTTC.

Note on this clone: Other DNA sequences in this sample translate to the same CDR3. DNA of the CDR3: TGCGCCAGCAGCCCGGGCCTAGCGGTTGGGTACCAAGAGACCCAGTACTTC. Translating gives CASSPGLAVGYQETQYF. The chain carries TRBV5-1 and TRBJ2-5, with 7 bases fitting TRBD2. Germline trimming cut 4 bases from V and 0 bases from J; bases unmatched to any gene: 12. This CDR3 is built from 17 residues. The germline CDR1 and CDR2 sequences are SGHRS and YFSETQ.

The chain carries TRBV2 and TRBJ1-2; no firm D call. V dropped 3 bases and J dropped 1 base, with 9 bases sitting between them. CDR3 length: 14 residues. Looked up from germline, CDR1 is SNHLY and CDR2 is FYNNEI. CDR3 in DNA: TGTGCCAGCAGTGAGAGTAGACTTAACTATGGCTACACCTTC. Translated, it gives CASSESRLNYGYTF.

The V gene is TRBV9, the J gene TRBJ2-1, with a tentative D call TRBD1 (5 bases). The ends were cut back, 0 bases at V and 2 bases at J, with 12 bases in the middle. The CDR3 sequence is 16 residues long. Germline CDR1 is SGDLS and CDR2 is YYNGEE. The CDR3 region has the DNA TGTGCCAGCAGCGTAGAGGGGCGGCTAGCCTACAATGAGCAGTTCTTC. Translation: CASSVEGRLAYNEQFF.

The V call is TRBV6-2 or TRBV6-3, the J call TRBJ2-3; TRBD1 is a possible D gene (6 bases). The CDR3 is 15 residues long. Looked up from germline, CDR1 is MNHEY and CDR2 is SVGEGT. V dropped 6 bases and J dropped 1 base, with 14 bases sitting between them. The CDR3 nucleotides are TGTGCCAGCAGCTCCCCCAACAGGGGCACAGATACGCAGTATTTT. It translates to CASSSPNRGTDTQYF.

V and J are TRBV27 and TRBJ2-5, with 9 bases fitting TRBD1. Germline values: CDR1 MNHEY, CDR2 SMNVEV (reference sequence). Trimming at V came to 2 bases and at J to 14 bases, leaving 9 bases not matched to a gene. The CDR3 runs 13 residues. The CDR3 bases are TGTGCCAGCAGTTTAACCCGGGACAGGGTTCTTTACTTC. Protein: CASSLTRDRVLYF.

The CDR3 protein is CAWIEGGEGYTF. The CDR3 DNA reads as TGTGCCTGGATAGAGGGGGGGGAAGGCTACACCTTC. The rearrangement joins TRBV30 to TRBJ1-2; a weak D match, TRBD1 (6 bases). CDR3 size: 12 residues. With 4 bases removed from V and 8 bases from J, the gap between germline ends came to 14 bases. The germline V gene has CDR1 GTSNPN and CDR2 SVGIG (reference sequence).

The count of this clone is one. The chain employs TRBV10-3 and TRBJ1-2; 8 bases fit TRBD1. V lost 4 bases, J lost 4 bases, and 5 bases stayed unmatched. Germline V gene sequence: CDR1 ENHRY, CDR2 SYGVKD. The CDR3 runs to 14 residues. The CDR3 is CAISGTGRGYGYTF. The CDR3, as DNA: TGTGCCATCAGTGGGACAGGGAGGGGCTATGGCTACACCTTC.

The rearrangement joins TRBV29-1 to TRBJ1-1; 9 bases match TRBD1. With 5 bases clipped from V and 5 bases from J, the junction kept 6 bases outside the gene matches. Germline V gene data show CDR1 as SQVTM and CDR2 as ANQGSEA. The length of the CDR3 is 13 residues. CDR3 nucleotides: TGCAGCGTTTCCGGACAGGGGAGGACTGAAGCTTTCTTT. It yields the protein CSVSGQGRTEAFF.

The chain recombines TRBV13 with TRBJ2-2; D possibly corresponds to TRBD1 (6 bases). CDR1 is PRHDT and CDR2 is FYEKMQ in the germline V gene (reference sequence). Trimming cost V 5 bases and J 3 bases, with 19 bases left between them. The CDR3 is 17 residues long. The CDR3 DNA follows: TGTGCCAGCAGCCCGATGGGGGCTTCGAAGGACACCGGGGAGCTGTTTTTT. Its translation: CASSPMGASKDTGELFF.

The genes are TRBV12-2 and TRBJ1-2. TRBV12-2 counts as a pseudogene. The CDR3 is 13 amino acids. CDR3 DNA: TGTGCAAGTCGCTTAGCGCGGCGTGATGGCTACACCTTC. It codes for CASRLARRDGYTF.

Of note for this clone: This specimen includes other DNA sequences encoding the same CDR3. The chain has TRBV19 and TRBJ2-1; TRBD2 agrees at 7 bases. The junction had 2 bases not matched to a gene; V was cut back by 1 base and J by 8 bases. The CDR3 is 13 residues long. Germline V CDR1 and CDR2: LNHDA, SQIVND (reference sequence). The CDR3 loop is CASSIGLADEQFF. CDR3 sequence (DNA): TGTGCCAGTAGTATAGGGCTAGCGGATGAGCAGTTCTTC.

As regards this clone: Other DNA sequences in this specimen translate into the identical CDR3. This chain links TRBV25-1 with TRBJ1-2, with D tentatively TRBD1 (5 bases). This CDR3 spans 12 amino acids. The germline gives CDR1 MGHDK, CDR2 SYGVNS. The ends were cut back, 4 bases at V and 5 bases at J, with 8 bases in the middle. The CDR3 region is CASSAGGYGYTF. The CDR3 DNA is TGTGCCAGCAGTGCGGGGGGTTATGGCTACACCTTC.

This clone appeared a few times. The V and J genes are TRBV28 and TRBJ1-1; weak D call: TRBD1 (6 bases). Germline V gene sequence: CDR1 MDHEN, CDR2 SYDVKM. This CDR3 is 14 amino acids long. Trimming took 6 bases from V and 8 from J, leaving 19 bases between them. DNA of the CDR3: TGTGCCAGCAGGACCCGGACAGTTAAGGGAGAAGCTTTCTTT. Its protein product is CASRTRTVKGEAFF.

The chain is built from TRBV9 and TRBJ2-1; TRBD2 aligns across 7 bases. This CDR3 comprises 14 residues. Germline CDR1 reads SGDLS; CDR2 reads YYNGEE. The ends lost 3 bases at V and 8 bases at J; junction bases unmatched: 8. The CDR3 nucleotides read TGTGCCAGCAGCGGCCAGCGGGATCGCGATGAGCAGTTCTTC. It translates to CASSGQRDRDEQFF. The full variable domain, in which reference TRBV9 and TRBJ2-1 provide the parts outside the CDR3, is DSGVTQTPKHLITATGQRVTLRCSPRSGDLSVYWYQQSLDQGLQFLIQYYNGEERAKGNILERFSAQQFPDLHSELNLSSLELGDSALYFCASSGQRDRDEQFFGPGTRLTVL.

The chain combines TRBV5-5 with TRBJ2-5; the D gene is possibly TRBD1 (6 bases). Trimming removed 0 bases from V and 5 bases from J, with 17 bases in between. Germline lookup yields CDR1 SGHKS and CDR2 YYEKEE (reference sequence). This CDR3 contains 16 residues. CDR3 DNA: TGTGCCAGCAGCTTGGCCAGGGGTGCCCCGGGGGAGACCCAGTACTTC. Translating gives CASSLARGAPGETQYF.

The CDR3 sequence: CASSQLDRGTEAFF. The CDR3 region has the DNA TGTGCCAGCAGCCAACTCGACAGGGGAACTGAAGCTTTCTTT. The J gene is TRBJ1-1, the V gene TRBV5-6, with TRBD1 matching over 8 bases. With 4 bases clipped from V and 5 bases from J, the junction kept 7 bases outside the gene matches. CDR3 size: 14 residues. Germline assignment: CDR1 SGHDT and CDR2 YYEEEE.

This clone was counted a single time. This chain links TRBV5-1 with TRBJ2-1, with 9 bases matching TRBD2. The V and J ends lost 1 base and 2 bases, in that order; junction bases with no gene match: 16. The CDR3 is 20 amino acids. Germline CDR1 SGHRS, CDR2 YFSETQ. The CDR3 region is CASSLLHEAGGPSPYNEQFF. For the CDR3, the DNA is TGCGCCAGCAGCTTGCTTCACGAGGCGGGAGGGCCATCCCCCTACAATGAGCAGTTCTTC.